This T cell receptor beta chain was captured in a study of control samples from healthy donors and cancer patients. TCRdb keeps only in-frame clones here, not all; method: immunoSEQ multiplex PCR. The sample consists of roughly 120,000 clones, 85% to 95% of them appearing once. This CDR3 region has 13 residues. Trimming took 7 bases from V and 5 from J, leaving 12 bases between them. This chain uses TRBV12-3 or TRBV12-4 with TRBJ2-1, with D unresolved. Sample: blood. The sequence was obtained from a man between 25 and 39 years old in good health. The CDR3 protein is CASTLAPHNEQFF. The CDR3 DNA follows: TGTGCCAGCACCCTCGCCCCCCACAATGAGCAGTTCTTC.